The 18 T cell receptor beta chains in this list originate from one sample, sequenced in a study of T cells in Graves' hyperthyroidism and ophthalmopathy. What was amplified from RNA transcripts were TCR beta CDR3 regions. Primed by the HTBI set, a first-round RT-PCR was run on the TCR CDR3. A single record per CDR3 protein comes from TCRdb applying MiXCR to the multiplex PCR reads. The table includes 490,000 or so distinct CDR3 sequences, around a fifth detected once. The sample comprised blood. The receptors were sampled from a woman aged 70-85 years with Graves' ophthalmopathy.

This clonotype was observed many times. CDR3 sequence reads: CASSLSGAYNEQFF. The CDR3 DNA follows: TGTGCCAGCAGCTTATCCGGAGCCTACAATGAGCAGTTCTTC. The chain joins TRBV11-2 to TRBJ2-1; D unclear. This CDR3 comprises 14 residues. The V and J ends lost 2 bases and 2 bases respectively, with 7 bases between them. Germline V gene sequence: CDR1 SGHAT, CDR2 FQNNGV.

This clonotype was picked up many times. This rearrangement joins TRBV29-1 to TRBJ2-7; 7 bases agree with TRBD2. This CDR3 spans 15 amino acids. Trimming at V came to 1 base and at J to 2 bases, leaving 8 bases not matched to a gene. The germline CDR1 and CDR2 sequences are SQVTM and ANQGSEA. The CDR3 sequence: CSVEAREGRTYEQYF. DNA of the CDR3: TGCAGCGTTGAAGCTAGGGAGGGGCGAACCTACGAGCAGTACTTC.

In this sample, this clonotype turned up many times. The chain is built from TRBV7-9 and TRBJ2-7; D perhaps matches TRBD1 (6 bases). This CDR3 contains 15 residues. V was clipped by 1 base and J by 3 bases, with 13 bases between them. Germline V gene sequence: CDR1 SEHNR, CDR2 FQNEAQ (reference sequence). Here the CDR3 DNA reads TGTGCCAGCAGCTTAGATTCGACAGGCTACTACGAGCAGTACTTC. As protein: CASSLDSTGYYEQYF. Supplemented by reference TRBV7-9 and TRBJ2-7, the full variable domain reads DTGVSQNPRHKITKRGQNVTFRCDPISEHNRLYWYRQTLGQGPEFLTYFQNEAQLEKSRLLSDRFSAERPKGSFSTLEIQRTEQGDSAMYLCASSLDSTGYYEQYFGPGTRLTVT.

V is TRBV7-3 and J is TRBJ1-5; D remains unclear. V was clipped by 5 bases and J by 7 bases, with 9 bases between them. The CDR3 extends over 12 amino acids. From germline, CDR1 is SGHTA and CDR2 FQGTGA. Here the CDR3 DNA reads TGTGCCAGCAGCGCGGCGTGGCAGCCCCAGCATTTT. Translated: CASSAAWQPQHF.

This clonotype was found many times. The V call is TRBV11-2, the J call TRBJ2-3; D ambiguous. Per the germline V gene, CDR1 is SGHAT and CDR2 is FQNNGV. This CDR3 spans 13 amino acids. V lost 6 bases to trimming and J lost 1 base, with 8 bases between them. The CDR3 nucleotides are TGTGCCAGCAGTTCCCCAGGCACAGATACGCAGTATTTT. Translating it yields CASSSPGTDTQYF. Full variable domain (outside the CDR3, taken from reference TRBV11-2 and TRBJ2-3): EAGVAQSPRYKIIEKRQSVAFWCNPISGHATLYWYQQILGQGPKLLIQFQNNGVVDDSQLPKDRFSAERLKGVDSTLKIQPAKLEDSAVYLCASSSPGTDTQYFGPGTRLTVL.

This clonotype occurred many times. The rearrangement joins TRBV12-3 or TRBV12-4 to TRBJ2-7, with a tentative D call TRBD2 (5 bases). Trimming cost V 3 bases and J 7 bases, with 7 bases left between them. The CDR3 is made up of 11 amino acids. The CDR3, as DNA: TGTGCCAGCAGTTTTACGGGGGAGCAGTACTTC. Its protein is CASSFTGEQYF.

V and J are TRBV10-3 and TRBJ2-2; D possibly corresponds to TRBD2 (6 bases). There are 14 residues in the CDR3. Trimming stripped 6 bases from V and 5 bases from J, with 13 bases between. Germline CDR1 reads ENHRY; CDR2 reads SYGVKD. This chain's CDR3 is CAIRGTLGTGELFF. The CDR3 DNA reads TGTGCCATCAGGGGGACTCTAGGAACCGGGGAGCTGTTTTTT.

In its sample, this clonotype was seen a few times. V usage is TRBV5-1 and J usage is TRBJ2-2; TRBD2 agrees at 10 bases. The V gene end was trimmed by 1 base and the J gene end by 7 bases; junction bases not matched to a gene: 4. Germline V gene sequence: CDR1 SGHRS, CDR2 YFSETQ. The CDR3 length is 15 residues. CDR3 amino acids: CASSLLAGGDGELFF. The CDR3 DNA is TGCGCCAGCAGCTTGTTAGCGGGAGGAGACGGGGAGCTGTTTTTT.

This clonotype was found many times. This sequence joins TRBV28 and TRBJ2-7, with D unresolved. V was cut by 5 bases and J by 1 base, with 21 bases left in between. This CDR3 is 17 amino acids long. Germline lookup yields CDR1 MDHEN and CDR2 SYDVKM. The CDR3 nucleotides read TGTGCCAGCAGTCTATTGTACACCTATGGTAATTCCTACGAGCAGTACTTC. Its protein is CASSLLYTYGNSYEQYF. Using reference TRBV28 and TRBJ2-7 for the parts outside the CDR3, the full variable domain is DVKVTQSSRYLVKRTGEKVFLECVQDMDHENMFWYRQDPGLGLRLIYFSYDVKMKEKGDIPEGYSVSREKKERFSLILESASTNQTSMYLCASSLLYTYGNSYEQYFGPGTRLTVT.

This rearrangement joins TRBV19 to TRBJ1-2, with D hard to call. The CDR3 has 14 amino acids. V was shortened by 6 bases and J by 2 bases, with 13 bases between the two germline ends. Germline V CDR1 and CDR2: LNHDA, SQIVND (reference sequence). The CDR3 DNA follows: TGTGCCAGTAGAAAGTTTGGGCTAAACTATGGCTACACCTTC. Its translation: CASRKFGLNYGYTF.

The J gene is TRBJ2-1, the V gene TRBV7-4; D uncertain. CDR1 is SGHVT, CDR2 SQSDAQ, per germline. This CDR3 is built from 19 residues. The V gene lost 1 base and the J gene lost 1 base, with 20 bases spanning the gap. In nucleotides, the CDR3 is TGTGCCAGCAGCTTAGACGAATGGCGGCGTTCTCTTTCCTACAATGAGCAGTTCTTC. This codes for CASSLDEWRRSLSYNEQFF.

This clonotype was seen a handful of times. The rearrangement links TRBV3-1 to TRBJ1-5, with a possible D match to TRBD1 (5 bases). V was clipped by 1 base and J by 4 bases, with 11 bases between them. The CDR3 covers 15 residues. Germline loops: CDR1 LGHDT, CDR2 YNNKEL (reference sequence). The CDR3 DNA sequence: TGTGCCAGCAGCCAAGGCAGGGCCCAGAATCAGCCCCAGCATTTT. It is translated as CASSQGRAQNQPQHF. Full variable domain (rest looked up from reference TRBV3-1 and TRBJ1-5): DTAVSQTPKYLVTQMGNDKSIKCEQNLGHDTMYWYKQDSKKFLKIMFSYNNKELIINETVPNRFSPKSPDKAHLNLHINSLELGDSAVYFCASSQGRAQNQPQHFGDGTRLSIL.

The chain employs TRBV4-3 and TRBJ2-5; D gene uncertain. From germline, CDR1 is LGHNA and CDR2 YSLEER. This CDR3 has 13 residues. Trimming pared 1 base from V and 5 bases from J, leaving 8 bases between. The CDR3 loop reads CASSQAAVETQYF. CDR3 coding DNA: TGCGCCAGCAGCCAAGCTGCGGTGGAGACCCAGTACTTC.

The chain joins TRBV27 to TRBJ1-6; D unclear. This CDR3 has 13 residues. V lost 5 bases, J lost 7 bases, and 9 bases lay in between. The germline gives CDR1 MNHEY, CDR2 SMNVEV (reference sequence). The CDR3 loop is CASSAGWNSPLHF. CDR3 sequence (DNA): TGTGCCAGCAGTGCCGGGTGGAATTCACCCCTCCACTTT.

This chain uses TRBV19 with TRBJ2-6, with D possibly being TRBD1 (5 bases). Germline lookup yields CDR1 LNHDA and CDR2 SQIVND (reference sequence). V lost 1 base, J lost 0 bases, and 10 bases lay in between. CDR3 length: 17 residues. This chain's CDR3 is CASSIAGIDSGANVLTF. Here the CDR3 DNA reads TGTGCCAGTAGTATAGCAGGGATAGACTCTGGGGCCAACGTCCTGACTTTC.

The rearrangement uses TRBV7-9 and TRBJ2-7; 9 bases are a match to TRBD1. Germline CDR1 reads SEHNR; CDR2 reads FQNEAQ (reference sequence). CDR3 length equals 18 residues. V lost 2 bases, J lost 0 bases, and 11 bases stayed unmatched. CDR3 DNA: TGTGCCAGCAGCTTAAACAGGGGGCCTTCTTATATCTCCTACGAGCAGTACTTC. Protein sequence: CASSLNRGPSYISYEQYF.

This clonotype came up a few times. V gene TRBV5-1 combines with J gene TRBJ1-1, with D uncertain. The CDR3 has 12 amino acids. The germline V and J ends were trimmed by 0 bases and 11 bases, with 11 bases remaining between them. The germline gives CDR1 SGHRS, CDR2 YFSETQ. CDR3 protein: CASSLDRAGAFF. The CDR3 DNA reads TGCGCCAGCAGCTTGGACCGGGCTGGGGCTTTCTTT.

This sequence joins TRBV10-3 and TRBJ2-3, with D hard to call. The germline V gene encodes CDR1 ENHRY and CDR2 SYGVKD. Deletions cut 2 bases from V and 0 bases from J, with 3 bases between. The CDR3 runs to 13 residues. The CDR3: CAISETSTDTQYF. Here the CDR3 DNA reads TGTGCCATCAGTGAGACTAGCACAGATACGCAGTATTTT.